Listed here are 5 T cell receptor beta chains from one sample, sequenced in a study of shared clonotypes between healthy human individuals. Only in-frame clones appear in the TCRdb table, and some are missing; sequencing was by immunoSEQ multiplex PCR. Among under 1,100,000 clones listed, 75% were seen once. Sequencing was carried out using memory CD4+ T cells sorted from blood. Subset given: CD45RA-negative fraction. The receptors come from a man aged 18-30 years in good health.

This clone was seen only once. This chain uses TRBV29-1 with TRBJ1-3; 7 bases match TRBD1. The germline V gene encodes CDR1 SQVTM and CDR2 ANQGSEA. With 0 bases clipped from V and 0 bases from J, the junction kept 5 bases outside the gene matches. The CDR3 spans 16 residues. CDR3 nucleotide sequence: TGCAGCGTTGAAGATCGGAGGGACAGCTCTGGAAACACCATATATTTT. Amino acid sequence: CSVEDRRDSSGNTIYF.

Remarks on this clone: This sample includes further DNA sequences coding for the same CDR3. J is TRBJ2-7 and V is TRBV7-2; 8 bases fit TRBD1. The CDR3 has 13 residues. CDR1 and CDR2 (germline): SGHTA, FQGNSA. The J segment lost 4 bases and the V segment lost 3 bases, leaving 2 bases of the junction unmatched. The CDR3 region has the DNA TGTGCCAGCAGCTTCAGACAGGGGTACGAGCAGTACTTC. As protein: CASSFRQGYEQYF.

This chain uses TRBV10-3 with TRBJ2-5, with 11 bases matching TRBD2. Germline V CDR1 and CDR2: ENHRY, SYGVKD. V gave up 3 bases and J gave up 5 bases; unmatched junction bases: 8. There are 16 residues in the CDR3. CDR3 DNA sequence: TGTGCCATCAGTGACCAAACTAGCGGGAGAGGGGAGACCCAGTACTTC. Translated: CAISDQTSGRGETQYF.

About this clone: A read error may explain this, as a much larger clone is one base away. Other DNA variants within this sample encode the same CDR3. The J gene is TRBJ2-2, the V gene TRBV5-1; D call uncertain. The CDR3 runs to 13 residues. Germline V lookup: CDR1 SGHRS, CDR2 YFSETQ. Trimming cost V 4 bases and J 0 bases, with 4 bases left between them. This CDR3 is CASSPSNTGELFF. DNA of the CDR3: TGCGCCAGCAGCCCCTCGAACACCGGGGAGCTGTTTTTT.

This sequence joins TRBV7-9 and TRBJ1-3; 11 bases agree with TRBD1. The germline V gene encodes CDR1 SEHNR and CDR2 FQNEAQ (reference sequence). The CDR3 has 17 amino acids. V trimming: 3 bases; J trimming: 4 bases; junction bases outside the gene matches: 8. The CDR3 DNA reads TGTGCCAGCAGCTTTAGTACGGACAGGGGGCGAGGAAACACCATATATTTT. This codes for CASSFSTDRGRGNTIYF.